Listed below are T cell receptor beta chains from one sample, sequenced in a study of T cell clonotyping in hematopoietic cell transplantation. The data were produced by immunoSEQ multiplex PCR, yet TCRdb's version contains in-frame clones alone and is incomplete. Of about 45,000 clones listed, roughly 80% were seen once; the top ten hold over 4%. The sequencing used peripheral blood mononuclear cells, collected before stem cell transplant. Receptor source: a man in his 60s with myelodysplastic syndrome. Some clones in this sample may be carry-over from other donors' samples. CDR3s include the opening cysteine and the closing phenylalanine or tryptophan. The D gene is left open where the match is weak. Expanded clones are given a class, and other clones once, few, many or no size at all.

v_call	d_call	j_call	clone_size	cdr3_aa	cdr3_nt
TRBV10-3	.	TRBJ1-2	few	CAISDARNGYTF	TGTGCCATCAGTGATGCCAGGAATGGCTACACCTTC
TRBV6-5	.	TRBJ2-1	.	CATAEGSSYNEQFF	TGTGCCACAGCGGAAGGGAGCTCCTACAATGAGCAGTTCTTC
TRBV30	.	TRBJ1-4	.	CAWSRGLGSEKLFF	TGTGCCTGGAGTCGGGGCCTTGGGAGTGAAAAACTGTTTTTT
TRBV28	TRBD1	TRBJ1-4	.	CASSLGGQGAEKLFF	TGTGCCAGCAGTTTGGGGGGACAGGGGGCGGAAAAACTGTTTTTT
TRBV10-3	.	TRBJ1-2	.	CAISDWTEGGYTF	TGTGCCATCAGTGATTGGACGGAGGGAGGCTACACCTTC
TRBV6-5	.	TRBJ2-7	.	CASSYYGKSSYEQYF	TGTGCCAGCAGTTACTATGGAAAAAGCTCCTACGAGCAGTACTTC
TRBV6-6	TRBD1	TRBJ2-7	.	CASSYGGTGIYEQYF	TGTGCCAGCAGTTACGGTGGGACAGGCATCTACGAGCAGTACTTC
TRBV19	TRBD1	TRBJ1-1	.	CASSIQGGTEAFF	TGTGCCAGTAGTATACAGGGGGGCACTGAAGCTTTCTTT
TRBV14	.	TRBJ2-7	.	CASSLTGLLGEQYF	TGTGCCAGCAGCTTAACAGGACTCCTCGGCGAGCAGTACTTC
TRBV7-2	TRBD1	TRBJ1-5	few	CASSFGQDQPQHF	TGTGCCAGCAGCTTCGGACAGGATCAGCCCCAGCATTTT
TRBV7-8	.	TRBJ1-6	.	CASRQVGLYNSPLHF	TGTGCCAGCAGGCAGGTCGGACTTTATAATTCACCCCTCCACTTT
TRBV19	.	TRBJ1-1	few	CASGFTKAFF	TGTGCCAGTGGATTTACTAAAGCTTTCTTT
TRBV7-2	TRBD1	TRBJ2-3	once	CASSQGQGGQYF	TGTGCCAGCAGCCAGGGACAGGGTGGACAGTATTTT
TRBV7-9	TRBD1	TRBJ1-1	.	CASRGTVEAFF	TGTGCCAGCAGGGGGACAGTTGAAGCTTTCTTT
TRBV19	.	TRBJ1-1	.	CASSLQVPNTEAFF	TGTGCCAGTAGTCTCCAGGTTCCGAACACTGAAGCTTTCTTT
TRBV15	.	TRBJ1-1	.	CATSRDNRDTEAFF	TGTGCCACCAGCAGAGATAACAGGGACACTGAAGCTTTCTTT
TRBV19	TRBD1	TRBJ2-2	.	CASSVTDRSGELFF	TGTGCCAGTAGTGTAACGGACAGGAGCGGGGAGCTGTTTTTT
TRBV27	.	TRBJ1-2	.	CASSLNGNYGYTF	TGTGCCAGCAGTTTAAACGGGAACTATGGCTACACCTTC
TRBV6-5	TRBD1	TRBJ1-5	.	CASSYSGQGEYHF	TGTGCCAGCAGTTACTCGGGGCAGGGGGAATATCATTTT
TRBV19	.	TRBJ1-4	.	CASSPFEGLRNGKLFF	TGTGCCAGTAGCCCCTTCGAGGGTCTACGGAATGGAAAACTGTTTTTT
TRBV30	.	TRBJ1-2	.	CAWNGQAHYGYTF	TGTGCCTGGAACGGGCAGGCCCACTATGGCTACACCTTC
TRBV7-2	.	TRBJ2-7	.	CASSLEGPLGEQYF	TGTGCCAGCAGCTTAGAAGGGCCTTTAGGGGAGCAGTACTTC
TRBV7-2	.	TRBJ2-3	.	CASSFGDSGTDTQYF	TGTGCCAGCAGCTTCGGGGACTCGGGCACAGATACGCAGTATTTT
TRBV7-6	.	TRBJ2-7	.	CASSLGVSYEQYF	TGTGCCAGCAGCTTAGGGGTTAGCTACGAGCAGTACTTC
TRBV5-1	TRBD1	TRBJ2-7	.	CASSLVGQSSYEQYF	TGCGCCAGCAGCTTGGTGGGACAGAGCTCCTACGAGCAGTACTTC
TRBV27	.	TRBJ1-3	.	CASSFSGHSGNTIYF	TGTGCCAGCAGTTTTTCAGGACACTCTGGAAACACCATATATTTT
TRBV6-5	TRBD1	TRBJ2-7	.	CASSYHGTGRIYEQYF	TGTGCCAGCAGTTACCACGGGACAGGGAGAATCTACGAGCAGTACTTC
TRBV2	.	TRBJ2-6	.	CASSASVSGANVLTF	TGTGCCAGCAGTGCCTCAGTGTCTGGGGCCAACGTCCTGACTTTC
TRBV6-5	.	TRBJ1-1	.	CASSYSRQGNTEAFF	TGTGCCAGCAGTTACTCGAGGCAGGGGAACACTGAAGCTTTCTTT
TRBV7-2	.	TRBJ2-7	.	CASSPQTGGYEQYF	TGTGCCAGCAGCCCTCAAACAGGAGGGTACGAGCAGTACTTC
TRBV5-6	TRBD1	TRBJ2-5	once	CASSFGRGQGTQYF	TGTGCCAGCAGTTTCGGCAGGGGGCAAGGGACCCAGTACTTC
TRBV7-8	.	TRBJ2-4	.	CASSSQGLAKNIQYF	TGTGCCAGCAGCTCTCAGGGGCTAGCCAAAAACATTCAGTACTTC